This TCR beta chain was identified in a study of PD-1 blockade in classical Hodgkin lymphoma. On the study more broadly: Every 2 weeks, patients had 3 mg/kg nivolumab intravenously.

Brentuximab vedotin exposure varied among the patients, all of whom had relapsed after autologous stem cell transplantation. Using magnetic negative selection, the CD4+ T cells were separated out of thawed PBMCs. The repertoire was sequenced with immunoSEQ multiplex PCR; TCRdb's copy has only in-frame clones and lacks some. This sample has 30,000 or so clones; roughly 90% occur once, and the top ten carry 0.2% to 0.3%. This CDR3 contains 16 residues. Trimming took 0 bases from V and 1 from J; bases not matched to a gene: 3. Germline-derived CDR1 and CDR2 are LGHNA and YNFKEQ. This clone was seen only a few times. The antigen remains undetermined. Study findings and constraints: There remain no defined causes for the repertoire differences, which possibly reflect disease activity or prior therapy. TCR diversity rose significantly by C4D1 in CD4+ but not CD8+ cells.

The chain links TRBV4-2 to TRBJ2-7; 10 bases agree with TRBD2. The TCR comes from a human donor with classical Hodgkin lymphoma. The starting material was CD4+ T cells from blood, obtained at baseline. The CDR3: CASSQDWTSGSYEQYF. For the CDR3, the DNA is TGTGCCAGCAGCCAAGACTGGACTAGCGGTTCCTACGAGCAGTACTTC.